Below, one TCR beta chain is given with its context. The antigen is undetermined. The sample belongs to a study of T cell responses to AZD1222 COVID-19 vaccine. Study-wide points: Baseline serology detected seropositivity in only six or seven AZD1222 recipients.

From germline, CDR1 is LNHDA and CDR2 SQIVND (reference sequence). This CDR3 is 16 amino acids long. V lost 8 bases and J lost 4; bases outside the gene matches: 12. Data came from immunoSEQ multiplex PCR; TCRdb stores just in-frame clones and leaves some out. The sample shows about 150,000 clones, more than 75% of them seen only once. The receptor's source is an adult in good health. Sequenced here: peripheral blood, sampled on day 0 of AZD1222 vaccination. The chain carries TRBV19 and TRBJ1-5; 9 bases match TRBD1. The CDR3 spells CASRWSGTGPNQPQHF. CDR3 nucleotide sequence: TGTGCCAGTCGGTGGAGCGGGACAGGGCCTAATCAGCCCCAGCATTTT.